These T cell receptor beta chains were read from a single sample in a study of CD8 T cells in Susac syndrome. TCRdb redid the calling of the immunoSEQ multiplex PCR reads with MiXCR, one entry per CDR3 protein. The profile shows about 130,000 distinct CDR3 sequences, roughly 95% of them singletons. The sequenced material came from CD4+ T cells from PBMCs. All receptors derive from a human donor in good health. Each CDR3 is given with its conserved first and last residue. D genes are given only for firm matches. Clone size is shown for a subset of rows, as once, few, many or a class of expanded clone.

cdr3_nt cdr3_aa d_call j_call v_call clone_size
TGTGCCAGCAGTTTCGGGGGGGCTGGTAACATTCAGTACTTC CASSFGGAGNIQYF TRBD2 TRBJ2-4 TRBV12-3/TRBV12-4 .
TGTGCCAGCAGTGAATCAGGGGGCACTGAAGCTTTCTTT CASSESGGTEAFF TRBD1 TRBJ1-1 TRBV25-1 .
TGTGCCAGCAGCTTATCTTCGGGGTCTGTGTACGAGCAGTACTTC CASSLSSGSVYEQYF . TRBJ2-7 TRBV7-6 .
TGTGCCAGCAGCCCTCGACAGGGGAGGCATATTAACACTGAAGCTTTCTTT CASSPRQGRHINTEAFF TRBD1 TRBJ1-1 TRBV7-2 .
TGTGCCAGTAGGGGACAGCCTAGCAATCAGCCCCAGCATTTT CASRGQPSNQPQHF TRBD1 TRBJ1-5 TRBV19 .
TGTGCCAGCAGCCCTGACGAGGGAGAGACCCAGTACTTC CASSPDEGETQYF . TRBJ2-5 TRBV5-4 once
TGTGCCAGCAGTATGGGTTTGGGCAATCAGCCCCAGCATTTT CASSMGLGNQPQHF . TRBJ1-5 TRBV27 .
TGTGCCAGCGGATCGCTAAGGGGACAGGGGTCCTATGGCTACACCTTC CASGSLRGQGSYGYTF TRBD1 TRBJ1-2 TRBV12-3/TRBV12-4 .
TGTGCCAGCAGTCGGGACAGGCCTTCTGGGGCCAACGTCCTGACTTTC CASSRDRPSGANVLTF TRBD1 TRBJ2-6 TRBV2 .
TGTGCCAGCAGCTTAGGTGTAGCAACGTCGCAGTTCTTC CASSLGVATSQFF . TRBJ2-1 TRBV7-2 .
TGCAGTGCTAGAGATCCTACTAGCGGGGCATACAATGAGCAGTTCTTC CSARDPTSGAYNEQFF TRBD2 TRBJ2-1 TRBV20-1 .
TGCGCCAGCAGCTTCCAGACCACCGGGGAGCTGTTTTTT CASSFQTTGELFF . TRBJ2-2 TRBV5-1 .
TGTGCCAGCAGGGGTGTCGGGACAAGAAAATATAGGGCAGATACGCAGTATTTT CASRGVGTRKYRADTQYF . TRBJ2-3 TRBV2 .
TGCAGCGTCTCGGCTCAGGACAGGGGTCGAGGCGAGCAGTACTTC CSVSAQDRGRGEQYF TRBD1 TRBJ2-7 TRBV29-1 .
TGTGCCACCAGTGATTCCAGGACTAGCGGGAGTACGAATGAGCAGTTCTTC CATSDSRTSGSTNEQFF TRBD2 TRBJ2-1 TRBV24-1 .
TGTGCCAGCAGCCCCGCCACGCGACCCCCCTACGAGCAGTACTTC CASSPATRPPYEQYF . TRBJ2-7 TRBV3-1 once
TGCAGTGCTAGGACAGGCGATATACAAGAGACCCAGTACTTC CSARTGDIQETQYF . TRBJ2-5 TRBV20-1 .
TGCGCCAGCAGCCCCGTATTTAGCGGGAGCTCCTACAATGAGCAGTTCTTC CASSPVFSGSSYNEQFF TRBD2 TRBJ2-1 TRBV5-1 once
TGCAGCGTTGTATGGGGGGGCAATCAGCCCCAGCATTTT CSVVWGGNQPQHF . TRBJ1-5 TRBV29-1 .
TGTGCCAGCAGCCCCCCCCTAGCGGAGGGGGCCACCCAGTACTTC CASSPPLAEGATQYF . TRBJ2-5 TRBV7-9 .
TGCAGTGCTAGAGCCACACTAGTATCCCGAGAGACCCAGTACTTC CSARATLVSRETQYF . TRBJ2-5 TRBV20-1 .
TGCAGTGCTAGAGACTCTCTTTTGGATACGCAGTATTTT CSARDSLLDTQYF . TRBJ2-3 TRBV20-1 .
TGTGCCAGCACCCGGACTAGCTCCTACAATGAGCAGTTCTTC CASTRTSSYNEQFF TRBD2 TRBJ2-1 TRBV6-1 .
TGCAGCGTTGCCGGCAGGGTGGAATCCCAGTACTTC CSVAGRVESQYF . TRBJ2-5 TRBV29-1 .